This is a list of T cell receptor beta chains from one sample in a study of cytomegalovirus exposure and HLA in healthy donors. The repertoire was sequenced with immunoSEQ multiplex PCR; TCRdb's copy has only in-frame clones and lacks some. The sample holds 150,000 to 200,000 clones. Sequences were obtained from PBMCs. The receptors shown here come from a young woman in good health and CMV-seropositive. CDR3s include the opening cysteine and the closing phenylalanine or tryptophan. Each record gives: J gene, V gene, D gene, CDR3 DNA, CDR3 protein. A D gene is named only where the DNA matches it firmly.

TRBJ2-1	TRBV5-1	TRBD2	TGCGCCAGCAGCGGGGCTAGCGGGGGCCGGAATGAGCAGTTCTTC	CASSGASGGRNEQFF
TRBJ1-4	TRBV4-1	TRBD1	TGCGCCAGCAGTTACGACAGGGGCTATGAAAAACTGTTTTTT	CASSYDRGYEKLFF
TRBJ2-7	TRBV29-1	TRBD1	TGCAGCGTTGAAGGCAGGGGGTGGGAGCAGTACTTC	CSVEGRGWEQYF
TRBJ2-5	TRBV6-5	-	TGTGCCAGCAGTCCAGCTTTTGGACAGCAACAGACCCAGTACTTC	CASSPAFGQQQTQYF
TRBJ2-5	TRBV7-7	-	TGTGCTAGCAGCTTAAACCCGACAGCTCAAGAGACCCAGTACTTC	CASSLNPTAQETQYF
TRBJ2-1	TRBV10-3	TRBD2	TGTGCCATCAGTGACTCTGGACTAGCGGGAGATGGGTCTGCAAATGAGCAGTTCTTC	CAISDSGLAGDGSANEQFF
TRBJ2-7	TRBV7-7	TRBD1	TGTGCCAGCAGCCCATTGACAGGGGACAACGAGCAGTACTTC	CASSPLTGDNEQYF
TRBJ1-3	TRBV30	-	TGTGCCTGGAGTGCAAGGGGGTCCTCCCGAAACACCATATATTTT	CAWSARGSSRNTIYF
TRBJ1-4	TRBV4-2	-	TGTGCCAGCAGCCAAGTTATACAGGAGCAAAAACTGTTTTTT	CASSQVIQEQKLFF
TRBJ1-1	TRBV7-9	-	TGTGCCAGCAGCTTAGGCGGGCAGAACACTGAAGCTTTCTTT	CASSLGGQNTEAFF
TRBJ2-7	TRBV2	TRBD1	TGTGCCAGCAGTCCAGGGGGCTCTTCAACCTACGAGCAGTACTTC	CASSPGGSSTYEQYF
TRBJ1-5	TRBV4-2	TRBD1	TGTGCCAGCAGCCAAGGGACAGGGGGAGGGGTTCAGCCCCAGCATTTT	CASSQGTGGGVQPQHF
TRBJ1-1	TRBV6-6	TRBD1	TGTGCCAGCAGTTGGGACAGGGTGAACACTGAAGCTTTCTTT	CASSWDRVNTEAFF
TRBJ2-5	TRBV9	TRBD2	TGTGCCAGCAGCGTAGGTTCTAGCGGGGGGTTCCAAGAGACCCAGTACTTC	CASSVGSSGGFQETQYF
TRBJ2-1	TRBV7-6	TRBD2	TGTGCCAGCAGCTCCCAGACTAGCGGGGGAGGTTACAATGAGCAGTTCTTC	CASSSQTSGGGYNEQFF
TRBJ2-4	TRBV21-1	-	TGTGCCAGCAGCAAGGAACCCAGGACTAGAATAGCCAAAAACATTCAGTACTTC	CASSKEPRTRIAKNIQYF
TRBJ2-1	TRBV7-6	TRBD1	TGTGCCAGCAGCCTAATGACAGGGGATGAGCAGTTCTTC	CASSLMTGDEQFF
TRBJ1-2	TRBV4-1	-	TGCGCCAGCAGCCAAGTGTGGGCAGGAATCTATGGCTACACCTTC	CASSQVWAGIYGYTF
TRBJ2-7	TRBV2	TRBD1	TGTGCCAGCAGGGCCGACAGGGTCCCTATGGGAGAGCAGTACTTC	CASRADRVPMGEQYF
TRBJ2-7	TRBV15	-	TGTGCCACCAGCAGAGGGACAGAGACCTACGAGCAGTACTTC	CATSRGTETYEQYF
TRBJ2-7	TRBV4-1	TRBD1	TGCGCCAGCAGCCCGGGACAGGGGGCCTACGAGCAGTACTTC	CASSPGQGAYEQYF
TRBJ2-7	TRBV6-1	TRBD2	TGTGCCAGCAGTGACGGCTCAACTAGCGCTAGGCACGAGCAGTACTTC	CASSDGSTSARHEQYF
TRBJ2-3	TRBV27	TRBD2	TGTGCCAGCAGCCCTAGAGCCCGCGGGGGAACAGATACGCAGTATTTT	CASSPRARGGTDTQYF
TRBJ2-7	TRBV5-5	-	TGTGCCAGCAGCTTCCAAGGGGGTGCCTACGAGCAGTACTTC	CASSFQGGAYEQYF
TRBJ1-2	TRBV29-1	-	TGCAGCGTTGAAAGGGGGAGCTATGGCTACACCTTC	CSVERGSYGYTF
TRBJ2-7	TRBV19	TRBD2	TGTGCCAGCAAGCTAGCGGTCCAAACCTACGAGCAGTACTTC	CASKLAVQTYEQYF
TRBJ2-7	TRBV7-9	TRBD2	TGTGCCAGCAGCTTACGAGCGGGAATCGACGAGCAGTACTTC	CASSLRAGIDEQYF
TRBJ2-3	TRBV30	TRBD2	TGTGCCTGGAGTGTAGGCCTAGCGGGAGCGACAGATACGCAGTATTTT	CAWSVGLAGATDTQYF
TRBJ1-5	TRBV6-4	TRBD1	TGTGCCAGCAGTCGACAGGGGGCAGGTCAGCCCCAGCATTTT	CASSRQGAGQPQHF
TRBJ2-5	TRBV10-3	TRBD1	TGTGCCATCAGAACAGGGGGAGAGACCCAGTACTTC	CAIRTGGETQYF
TRBJ2-1	TRBV5-1	TRBD1	TGCGCCAGCAGCTTGGGACAGGGTTCCTACAATGAGCAGTTCTTC	CASSLGQGSYNEQFF
TRBJ2-1	TRBV15	-	TGTGCCACCAGCAGAGATGAGGAGGGTGAGCAGTTCTTC	CATSRDEEGEQFF
TRBJ1-4	TRBV7-6	TRBD1	TGTGCCAGCAGCTCAGACAGGGCCCTCGAAAAACTGTTTTTT	CASSSDRALEKLFF
TRBJ1-1	TRBV27	-	TGTGCCAGCAAAGGGGGGAACACTGAAGCTTTCTTT	CASKGGNTEAFF
TRBJ1-2	TRBV29-1	TRBD1	TGCAGCGTTGAGGCCTCCAAAGACAGGGCCTATGGCTACACCTTC	CSVEASKDRAYGYTF
TRBJ2-2	TRBV7-2	TRBD2	TGTGCCAGCAGCGTAAGCGGGGGGGCCCCGAACACCGGGGAGCTGTTTTTT	CASSVSGGAPNTGELFF
TRBJ2-3	TRBV7-2	TRBD1	TGTGCCAGCAGCTCCTTCGGACAGGGGGGGATGTATTTT	CASSSFGQGGMYF
TRBJ2-3	TRBV7-9	-	TGTGCCAGCAGCTTAGCGACAGTTCCTGGGGCGGGGAATACGCAGTATTTT	CASSLATVPGAGNTQYF
TRBJ2-3	TRBV7-6	TRBD2	TGTGCCAGCAGCTTAGGGCCTAGCGGGCGTCAAGGGTATTTT	CASSLGPSGRQGYF
TRBJ2-7	TRBV6-1	-	TGTGCCAGCGAGTGGCAGCGAAACTCCTACGAGCAGTACTTC	CASEWQRNSYEQYF
TRBJ1-1	TRBV6-6	-	TGTGCCAGCAGTCTCCCCGGGGAAGGGGGGGTAATAAAAGCTTTCTTT	CASSLPGEGGVIKAFF
TRBJ2-1	TRBV7-9	TRBD1	TGTGCCAGCAGTTTTAAAGGGGGCGCTAGTCCCAATGAGCAGTTCTTC	CASSFKGGASPNEQFF
TRBJ2-1	TRBV11-3	TRBD2	TGTGCCAGCAGCCCCCAGGGAGCGGGGGGACCCAATGAGCAGTTCTTC	CASSPQGAGGPNEQFF
TRBJ2-7	TRBV2	-	TGTGCCAGCACCGCCAGGGCCTACGAGCAGTACTTC	CASTARAYEQYF
TRBJ2-1	TRBV7-9	-	TGTGCCAGCAGCCCCGGATATGGCGGGTTGATAGGTGGGAATGAGCAGTTCTTC	CASSPGYGGLIGGNEQFF
TRBJ2-7	TRBV27	TRBD1	TGTGCCAGCAGCCCGACCCCGACAGGGAGCTACGAGCAGTACTTC	CASSPTPTGSYEQYF
TRBJ1-1	TRBV9	-	TGTGCCAGCAGCGTAGGTCAGGGGAAGAACACTGAAGCTTTCTTT	CASSVGQGKNTEAFF
TRBJ2-1	TRBV7-9	TRBD2	TGTGCCAGCAGGTATAGCGGGGGCTTTTACAATGAGCAGTTCTTC	CASRYSGGFYNEQFF
TRBJ2-3	TRBV4-3	-	TGCGCCAGCAGCCAGGGAATGACAGGTACTAGCACAGATACGCAGTATTTT	CASSQGMTGTSTDTQYF
TRBJ2-2	TRBV11-3	-	TGTGCCAGCAGCTCACGTCCCAGGGAAACCGGGGAGCTGTTTTTT	CASSSRPRETGELFF
TRBJ2-3	TRBV6-5	-	TGTGCCAGCAGTTACTCGAGGCGGTCTAGCACAGATACGCAGTATTTT	CASSYSRRSSTDTQYF
TRBJ2-5	TRBV7-2	TRBD2	TGTGCCAGCAGTAGGACTAGCGGGAGTGGGGAGACCCAGTACTTC	CASSRTSGSGETQYF
TRBJ2-7	TRBV9	TRBD1	TGTGCCAGCAGCGTATTATTCGGGACAGGGGGCGACGAGCAGTACTTC	CASSVLFGTGGDEQYF
TRBJ2-7	TRBV19	-	TGTGCCAGTAGTGTGCAGGGTTTAGTCGAGCAGTACTTC	CASSVQGLVEQYF
TRBJ2-1	TRBV30	TRBD2	TGTGCCTGGTCCTCACTAGCGGGGGGGGAAAGCTCCTACAATGAGCAGTTCTTC	CAWSSLAGGESSYNEQFF
TRBJ2-2	TRBV30	TRBD2	TGTGCTAGGGCGACTAGCGGGAGCGGGGAGCTGTTTTTT	CARATSGSGELFF
TRBJ2-1	TRBV18	TRBD1	TGTGCCAGCTCACCTACCCTGACCGGGACAGCGGAGTTCTTC	CASSPTLTGTAEFF
TRBJ2-3	TRBV9	TRBD2	TGTGCCAGCAGCGTATTACTAGCGGGAGAGGCGAGCACAGATACGCAGTATTTT	CASSVLLAGEASTDTQYF